One sample yielded the 11 T cell receptor beta chains listed below, sequenced in a study of T cells in Graves' hyperthyroidism and ophthalmopathy (dated 2019 in TCRdb). Libraries were made using multiplex PCR. Sequencer: Illumina HiSeq 2000. Amplification of TCR beta CDR3 regions was carried out from RNA transcripts. The first round of RT-PCR for the TCR CDR3 was performed with the HTBI primer set and the Qiagen OneStep RT-PCR kit. TCRdb reanalyzed the raw reads on its own, using fastp at Q25 for trimming and MiXCR for clone calling, and kept in-frame beta chains. Rows with a matching CDR3 protein are joined into one entry that keeps the most common DNA and genes. Counted in this sample were 250,000 to 300,000 distinct CDR3 sequences; roughly 15% of them appeared once. The ten largest clones take up 7.9% of the sample. Source material: blood. These receptors came from a woman aged 40 to 50 with Graves' hyperthyroidism.

This clonotype was seen many times. CDR3 sequence (DNA): TGTGCCAGCAGTTACTCGCGGGTACACAATGAGCAGTTCTTC. This encodes CASSYSRVHNEQFF. The chain has TRBV6-2 or TRBV6-3 and TRBJ2-1; TRBD2 is a possible D gene (5 bases). Between the trimmed V and J ends, which lost 0 bases and 5 bases, there was a span of 8 bases. The V gene's germline CDR1 is MNHEY and CDR2 SVGEGT. The CDR3 consists of 14 residues.

This clonotype was counted ten times or more. V gene TRBV5-1 combines with J gene TRBJ1-1, with D unclear. Germline CDR1 reads SGHRS; CDR2 reads YFSETQ. V was pared by 1 base and J by 3 bases, with 13 bases between. This CDR3 contains 15 residues. As DNA, the CDR3 is TGCGCCAGCAGCTTGAGACACGGGGTGGACACTGAAGCTTTCTTT. This encodes CASSLRHGVDTEAFF.

This chain connects TRBV19 to TRBJ1-1, with TRBD1 matching 9 bases. Germline V CDR1 and CDR2: LNHDA, SQIVND (reference sequence). The CDR3 covers 13 residues. J lost 7 bases, V lost 8 bases, and 8 bases had no gene match. The CDR3 DNA reads as TGTGCCAGTCGCCCAGACAGGGGGAATGAAGCTTTCTTT. Translating it yields CASRPDRGNEAFF.

This clonotype was seen a handful of times. The rearrangement links TRBV15 to TRBJ2-7, with 12 bases identical to TRBD2. The CDR3 spans 15 residues. Germline V gene data show CDR1 as LNHNV and CDR2 as YYDKDF (reference sequence). Trimming removed 0 bases from V and 5 bases from J; junction bases left unmatched: 2. The CDR3 bases are TGTGCCACCAGCAGAGATTCTAGCGGGAGGGACGAGCAGTACTTC. Encoded protein: CATSRDSSGRDEQYF.

This clonotype was counted ten times or more. The chain is built from TRBV13 and TRBJ2-7; TRBD2 matches at 11 bases. CDR3 length equals 14 residues. The germline V gene has CDR1 PRHDT and CDR2 FYEKMQ (reference sequence). V dropped 5 bases and J dropped 4; count of bases not matched to a gene: 4. CDR3 DNA: TGTGCCAGCAGCCTAGCGGGAGGTGTGTACGAGCAGTACTTC. Translating it yields CASSLAGGVYEQYF.

This clonotype was picked up many times. V gene TRBV18 combines with J gene TRBJ1-1; D remains unclear. Germline values: CDR1 KGHSH, CDR2 LQKENI. V lost 3 bases and J lost 1, with 9 bases in between. This CDR3 spans 14 amino acids. The DNA of the CDR3 is TGTGCCAGCTCACCCCCGACAAGGAACACTGAAGCTTTCTTT. Its translation: CASSPPTRNTEAFF.

This clonotype was detected only once. This may be a read error: a much more frequent sequence differs by one nucleotide. This CDR3 reads CVSVSSGSGTGELFF. CDR3 DNA: TGTGTCAGCGTGTCTAGCGGGAGTGGCACCGGGGAGCTGTTTTTT. V gene TRBV2 combines with J gene TRBJ2-2; 10 bases fit TRBD2. Germline CDR1 and CDR2: SNHLY and FYNNEI. This CDR3 has 15 residues.

The rearrangement joins TRBV25-1 to TRBJ1-2; D may be TRBD1 (6 bases). CDR1 MGHDK and CDR2 SYGVNS come from the germline V gene. V lost 3 bases, J lost 3 bases, and 11 bases lay in between. The CDR3 is 14 amino acids. The CDR3 sequence: CASSDYREDYGYTF. The CDR3 bases are TGTGCCAGCAGTGACTACAGGGAGGACTATGGCTACACCTTC.

This clonotype was recorded at least ten times. The rearrangement links TRBV27 to TRBJ2-5, with a weak D call TRBD2 (5 bases). The germline CDR1 and CDR2 sequences are MNHEY and SMNVEV (reference sequence). The CDR3 has 14 residues. Trimming removed 5 bases from V and 5 bases from J, with 15 bases in between. CDR3 region: CASSVTRVGETQYF. As DNA, the CDR3 is TGTGCCAGCAGTGTTACTAGGGTCGGGGAGACCCAGTACTTC.

In its sample, this clonotype was seen a few times. A much larger clone differs by one base, so this may be a read error. The V and J genes are TRBV24-1 and TRBJ1-2, with D tentatively TRBD1 (5 bases). The V and J ends lost 4 bases and 6 bases respectively, with 14 bases between them. This CDR3 is built from 14 residues. Germline V CDR1 and CDR2: KGHDR, SFDVKD. CDR3 bases: TGTGCCACCAGTGACTCTGGGACGGACCATGGCTACACCTTC. It is translated as CATSDSGTDHGYTF.

At least ten counts were recorded for this clonotype. The rearrangement uses TRBV12-3 or TRBV12-4 and TRBJ1-1; 9 bases fit TRBD1. Germline trimming cut 6 bases from V and 9 bases from J; bases unmatched to any gene: 11. The CDR3 length is 14 residues. DNA for the CDR3: TGTGCCAGCAGGCTAAGACAGGGGGACCTTAAAGCTTTCTTT. It codes for CASRLRQGDLKAFF.